The 28 T cell receptor beta chains reported below all come from one sample, sequenced in a study of control samples from healthy donors and cancer patients. Sequencing used immunoSEQ multiplex PCR; TCRdb keeps in-frame clones, though not all of them. This table has some 80,000 clones, approximately 90% appearing once. The material sequenced was PBMCs. These receptor sequences come from a woman aged 55 to 70 with head and neck cancer.

The genes are TRBV19 and TRBJ2-1; D gene uncertain. Deletions cut 6 bases from V and 0 bases from J, with 9 bases between. Per germline, CDR1 LNHDA and CDR2 SQIVND (reference sequence). The CDR3 length is 14 residues. In nucleotides, the CDR3 is TGTGCCAGTAGCCCACTAAGCTCCTACAATGAGCAGTTCTTC. This translates into CASSPLSSYNEQFF.

The table lists this clone with a few counts. The chain links TRBV6-6 to TRBJ2-1; possible D gene TRBD2, 7 bases. Trimming took 6 bases from V and 3 from J, leaving 15 bases between them. The germline V gene encodes CDR1 MNHNY and CDR2 SVGAGI (reference sequence). The CDR3 extends over 15 amino acids. The CDR3 sequence: CASSPSGGGYNEQFF. CDR3 nucleotide sequence: TGTGCCAGCAGCCCTAGCGGAGGGGGCTACAATGAGCAGTTCTTC.

This sequence joins TRBV24-1 and TRBJ2-1, with D perhaps given as TRBD1 or TRBD2 (5 bases each). CDR3 length: 14 residues. Germline lookup yields CDR1 KGHDR and CDR2 SFDVKD. V was clipped by 0 bases and J by 12 bases, with 14 bases between them. CDR3 nucleotide sequence: TGTGCCACCAGTGATTTGTCCGGGGACCTTCGGCAGTTCTTC. Translation: CATSDLSGDLRQFF.

V gene TRBV3-1 (or the pseudogene TRBV3-2) combines with J gene TRBJ2-7, with D perhaps assigned TRBD1 or TRBD2 (6 bases each). Germline V gives CDR1 LGHDT, CDR2 YNNKEL (reference sequence). With 3 bases removed from V and 4 bases from J, the gap between germline ends came to 19 bases. The CDR3 consists of 16 residues. The CDR3 sequence is CASSQRGGIGRYEQYF. DNA for the CDR3: TGTGCCAGCAGCCAGAGAGGGGGGATAGGGCGATACGAGCAGTACTTC.

The chain uses TRBV6-6 and TRBJ1-5; D uncertain. V was cut by 5 bases and J by 6 bases, with 8 bases left in between. The germline gives CDR1 MNHNY, CDR2 SVGAGI (reference sequence). CDR3 length: 12 residues. The CDR3 loop reads CASSRDAQPQHF. The CDR3 coding sequence is TGTGCCAGCAGTAGGGATGCTCAGCCCCAGCATTTT.

This chain uses TRBV5-1 with TRBJ2-7, with D uncertain. Germline V gene lookup returns CDR1 SGHRS and CDR2 YFSETQ. V shed 3 bases and J shed 3 bases, with 7 bases lying between them. This CDR3 contains 12 residues. The CDR3 region is CASSSRLYEQYF. The DNA for the CDR3 is TGCGCCAGCAGCTCCCGCCTCTACGAGCAGTACTTC.

CDR3: CAWNQPGTGANYGYTF. The CDR3 bases are TGTGCCTGGAATCAGCCCGGGACAGGAGCTAACTATGGCTACACCTTC. The chain joins TRBV30 to TRBJ1-2; 8 bases are a match to TRBD1. The CDR3 totals 16 residues. From germline, CDR1 is GTSNPN and CDR2 SVGIG (reference sequence). With 4 bases clipped from V and 0 bases from J, the junction kept 10 bases outside the gene matches.

The rearrangement joins TRBV11-2 to TRBJ2-2; a weak D match, TRBD1 (5 bases). CDR1 is SGHAT, CDR2 FQNNGV, per germline. With 5 bases removed from V and 4 bases from J, the gap between germline ends came to 17 bases. The CDR3 length is 16 residues. CDR3 loop: CASSRLYRGITGELFF. The CDR3 region has the DNA TGTGCCAGCAGCCGTTTGTATAGGGGTATCACCGGGGAGCTGTTTTTT.

The V call is TRBV12-5, the J call TRBJ1-2; D might be TRBD1 (6 bases). The V gene lost 5 bases and the J gene lost 4 bases, with 11 bases spanning the gap. Germline assignment: CDR1 LGHNT and CDR2 FRNRAP. The CDR3 covers 13 residues. The CDR3 DNA reads TGTGCTAGTGGTGAGGACAGCACCTATGGCTACACCTTC. Protein: CASGEDSTYGYTF. Filled out from reference TRBV12-5 and TRBJ1-2, the complete variable domain reads DARVTQTPRHKVTEMGQEVTMRCQPILGHNTVFWYRQTMMQGLELLAYFRNRAPLDDSGMPKDRFSAEMPDATLATLKIQPSEPRDSAVYFCASGEDSTYGYTFGSGTRLTVV.

This chain joins TRBV7-6 and TRBJ2-2, with D perhaps matching TRBD2 (6 bases). Trimming left V 2 bases short and J 4 bases short, with 14 bases between. CDR1 and CDR2 from the germline V gene are SGHVS and FNYEAQ. This CDR3 is built from 16 residues. CDR3 sequence: CASSLRSGGATGELFF. DNA of the CDR3: TGTGCCAGCAGCTTAAGGAGCGGAGGGGCCACCGGGGAGCTGTTTTTT.

This chain joins TRBV5-4 and TRBJ2-7; 12 nucleotides align to TRBD2. Per the germline V gene, CDR1 is SGHNT and CDR2 is YYREEE (reference sequence). This CDR3 is 13 amino acids long. Losses at the gene ends were 4 bases for V and 6 bases for J; bases not matched to a gene: 2. CDR3 region: CASSGLAGTEQYF. CDR3 DNA: TGTGCCAGCAGCGGACTAGCGGGAACCGAGCAGTACTTC.

The chain employs TRBV7-2 and TRBJ1-2; D not resolved. The CDR3 extends over 15 amino acids. V dropped 3 bases and J dropped 5 bases, with 16 bases sitting between them. CDR1 is SGHTA and CDR2 is FQGNSA in the germline V gene. The CDR3 loop reads CASSLDSPQKYGYTF. The CDR3 DNA sequence: TGTGCCAGCAGCTTGGATTCCCCACAAAAGTATGGCTACACCTTC.

J is TRBJ2-6 and V is TRBV5-4; D unclear. V was clipped by 5 bases and J by 1 base, with 4 bases between them. Germline V lookup: CDR1 SGHNT, CDR2 YYREEE (reference sequence). CDR3 length equals 13 residues. CDR3 nucleotide sequence: TGTGCCAGCAGGGGTTCTGGGGCCAACGTCCTGACTTTC. Amino acid sequence: CASRGSGANVLTF.

J is TRBJ2-5 and V is TRBV2; 11 nucleotides match TRBD2. After removal of 7 bases from V and 4 bases from J, the junction contained 8 bases not matched to a gene. Germline CDR1 is SNHLY and CDR2 is FYNNEI. The CDR3 spans 15 residues. CDR3 bases: TGTGCCAGCACGACCCTAGCGGGAGGAGGAGAGACCCAGTACTTC. Protein: CASTTLAGGGETQYF.

This rearrangement joins TRBV6-5 to TRBJ2-3; D is unclear. The germline gives CDR1 MNHEY, CDR2 SVGAGI. The CDR3 has 13 residues. V was pared by 8 bases and J by 1 base, with 10 bases between. CDR3 coding DNA: TGTGCCAGCCGTCAACCAGGCACAGATACGCAGTATTTT. Amino acids: CASRQPGTDTQYF.

The V call is TRBV14, the J call TRBJ2-7, with D possibly being TRBD1 (5 bases). The CDR3 length is 14 residues. Germline CDR1 reads SGHDN; CDR2 reads FVKESK. Trimming stripped 4 bases from V and 12 bases from J, with 22 bases between. CDR3 DNA: TGTGCCAGCAGCCTTCTCCTTGCAGCCGGACATGTGTACTTC. Its protein product is CASSLLLAAGHVYF.

The rearrangement uses TRBV14 and TRBJ2-7; weak D call: TRBD1 (6 bases). V lost 4 bases and J 4 bases, leaving 14 bases between the germline ends. CDR3 length: 14 amino acids. Germline values: CDR1 SGHDN, CDR2 FVKESK. The CDR3 DNA reads TGTGCCAGCAGCCTACAGGGTCGTCAGTACGAGCAGTACTTC. Amino acids: CASSLQGRQYEQYF.

The J gene is TRBJ2-7, the V gene TRBV11-2; 7 nucleotides match TRBD1. There are 14 residues in the CDR3. Germline CDR1 and CDR2: SGHAT and FQNNGV. Trimming cost V 2 bases and J 1 base; bases outside gene matches: 2. CDR3 DNA sequence: TGTGCCAGCAGCTTATTGGGACAGTCCTACGAGCAGTACTTC. Its protein product is CASSLLGQSYEQYF.

The V gene is TRBV5-5, the J gene TRBJ1-1; 8 positions agree with TRBD1. After removal of 2 bases from V and 5 bases from J, the junction contained 5 bases not matched to a gene. The CDR3 length is 14 residues. Germline V gene data show CDR1 as SGHKS and CDR2 as YYEKEE (reference sequence). The DNA for the CDR3 is TGTGCCAGCAGCTTTCGGACAGGGCCGACTGAAGCTTTCTTT. Translated, it gives CASSFRTGPTEAFF.

V and J are TRBV13 and TRBJ2-7, with 15 bases aligning to TRBD2. CDR3 length equals 17 residues. J lost 5 bases, V lost 5 bases, and 10 bases had no gene match. The V gene's germline CDR1 is PRHDT and CDR2 FYEKMQ (reference sequence). CDR3 in amino acids: CASSPGTSGRRVNEQYF. In nucleotides, the CDR3 is TGTGCCAGCAGCCCAGGGACTAGCGGGAGGAGGGTGAACGAGCAGTACTTC.

The chain carries TRBV18 and TRBJ2-2; D not resolved. Germline-derived CDR1 and CDR2 are KGHSH and LQKENI. This CDR3 is built from 13 residues. The V and J ends lost 4 bases and 3 bases respectively, with 6 bases between them. CDR3 in amino acids: CASSLQHTGELFF. CDR3 bases: TGTGCCAGCTCACTACAGCACACCGGGGAGCTGTTTTTT. Looking up the rest from reference TRBV18 and TRBJ2-2 gives the full variable domain: NAGVMQNPRHLVRRRGQEARLRCSPMKGHSHVYWYRQLPEEGLKFMVYLQKENIIDESGMPKERFSAEFPKEGPSILRIQQVVRGDSAAYFCASSLQHTGELFFGEGSRLTVL.

The count of this clone is one. V gene TRBV9 combines with J gene TRBJ2-7; unclear D gene. The V end lost 7 bases, the J end lost 5 bases, and 16 bases lay between the germline ends. The CDR3 covers 13 residues. CDR1 and CDR2 from the germline V gene are SGDLS and YYNGEE. CDR3 sequence: CASGPRAPDEQYF. CDR3 DNA sequence: TGTGCCAGCGGACCTCGAGCTCCCGACGAGCAGTACTTC.

CDR3 sequence reads: CAWSVGFSSTDTQYF. CDR3 nucleotides: TGTGCCTGGAGTGTTGGCTTTTCAAGCACAGATACGCAGTATTTT. This chain links TRBV30 with TRBJ2-3, with D unresolved. Between the trimmed V and J ends, which lost 0 bases and 0 bases, there was a span of 10 bases. The CDR3 consists of 15 residues. The germline gives CDR1 GTSNPN, CDR2 SVGIG (reference sequence).

The chain employs TRBV6-1 and TRBJ1-2; TRBD1 matches at 8 bases. Germline V gene data show CDR1 as MNHNS and CDR2 as SASEGT. The CDR3 has 15 residues. Germline trimming cut 2 bases from V and 7 bases from J; bases unmatched to any gene: 9. DNA of the CDR3: TGTGCCAGCAGTGAATTTCGACAGGGGCCCCTTGGCTACACCTTC. Translation: CASSEFRQGPLGYTF.

This rearrangement joins TRBV11-2 to TRBJ2-3, with TRBD2 matching over 10 bases. V was pared by 3 bases and J by 4 bases, with 4 bases of the junction left unmatched. CDR3 size: 15 residues. CDR1 SGHAT and CDR2 FQNNGV come from the germline V gene. The CDR3 sequence: CASSFRLAGADTQYF. The DNA of the CDR3 is TGTGCCAGCAGCTTTAGGCTAGCGGGAGCAGATACGCAGTATTTT.

The chain recombines TRBV5-1 with TRBJ2-5; D is undetermined. Trimming removed 6 bases at V and 4 bases at J, with 19 bases between. The CDR3 has 15 amino acids. CDR1 is SGHRS and CDR2 is YFSETQ in the germline V gene. In DNA, the CDR3 is TGCGCCAGCACCCCTGGACCTGAAGCCCCAGAGACCCAGTACTTC. This sequence encodes CASTPGPEAPETQYF.

This chain connects TRBV24-1 to TRBJ2-2; the D is unclear. V shed 6 bases and J shed 4 bases, with 11 bases lying between them. CDR3 length: 14 amino acids. CDR1 and CDR2 from the germline V gene are KGHDR and SFDVKD. This chain's CDR3 is CATSSEAPTGELFF. CDR3 DNA: TGTGCCACCAGTAGTGAGGCCCCCACCGGGGAGCTGTTTTTT.

This sequence joins TRBV6-5 and TRBJ2-7, with 14 nucleotides matching TRBD2. V was clipped by 1 base and J by 6 bases; unmatched bases: 5. The CDR3 totals 16 residues. CDR1 is MNHEY, CDR2 SVGAGI, per germline. The CDR3 sequence is CASSYLSGLAGAEQYF. The CDR3 DNA sequence: TGTGCCAGCAGTTACTTATCGGGACTAGCGGGAGCCGAGCAGTACTTC.